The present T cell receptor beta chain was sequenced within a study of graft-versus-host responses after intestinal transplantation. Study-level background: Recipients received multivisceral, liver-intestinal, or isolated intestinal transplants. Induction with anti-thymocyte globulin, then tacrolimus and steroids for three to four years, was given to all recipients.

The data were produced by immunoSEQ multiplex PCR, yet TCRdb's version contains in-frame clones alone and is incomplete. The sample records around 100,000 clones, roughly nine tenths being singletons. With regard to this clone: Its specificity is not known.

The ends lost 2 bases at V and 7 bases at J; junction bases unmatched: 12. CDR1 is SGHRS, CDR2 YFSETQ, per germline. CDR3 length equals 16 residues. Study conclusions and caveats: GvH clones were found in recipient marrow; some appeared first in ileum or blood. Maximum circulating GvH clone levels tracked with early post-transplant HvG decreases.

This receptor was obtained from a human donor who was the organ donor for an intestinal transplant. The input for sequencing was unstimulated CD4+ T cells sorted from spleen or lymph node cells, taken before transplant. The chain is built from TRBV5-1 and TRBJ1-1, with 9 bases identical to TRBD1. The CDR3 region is CASSLILGTGLGEAFF. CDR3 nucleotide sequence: TGCGCCAGCAGCTTAATCCTCGGGACAGGGCTTGGTGAAGCTTTCTTT.